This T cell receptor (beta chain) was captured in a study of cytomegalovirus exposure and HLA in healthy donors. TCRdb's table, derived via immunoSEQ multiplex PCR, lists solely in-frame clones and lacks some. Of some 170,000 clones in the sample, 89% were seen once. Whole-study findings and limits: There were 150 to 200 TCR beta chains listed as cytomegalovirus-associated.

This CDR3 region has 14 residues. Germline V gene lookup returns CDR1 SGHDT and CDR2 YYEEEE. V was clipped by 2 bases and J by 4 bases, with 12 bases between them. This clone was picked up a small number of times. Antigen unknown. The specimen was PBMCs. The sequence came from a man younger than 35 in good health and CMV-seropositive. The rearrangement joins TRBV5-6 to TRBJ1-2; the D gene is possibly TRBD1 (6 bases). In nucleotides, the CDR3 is TGTGCCAGCAGCTTCAGAGACAGGCCCTATGGCTACACCTTC. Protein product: CASSFRDRPYGYTF.